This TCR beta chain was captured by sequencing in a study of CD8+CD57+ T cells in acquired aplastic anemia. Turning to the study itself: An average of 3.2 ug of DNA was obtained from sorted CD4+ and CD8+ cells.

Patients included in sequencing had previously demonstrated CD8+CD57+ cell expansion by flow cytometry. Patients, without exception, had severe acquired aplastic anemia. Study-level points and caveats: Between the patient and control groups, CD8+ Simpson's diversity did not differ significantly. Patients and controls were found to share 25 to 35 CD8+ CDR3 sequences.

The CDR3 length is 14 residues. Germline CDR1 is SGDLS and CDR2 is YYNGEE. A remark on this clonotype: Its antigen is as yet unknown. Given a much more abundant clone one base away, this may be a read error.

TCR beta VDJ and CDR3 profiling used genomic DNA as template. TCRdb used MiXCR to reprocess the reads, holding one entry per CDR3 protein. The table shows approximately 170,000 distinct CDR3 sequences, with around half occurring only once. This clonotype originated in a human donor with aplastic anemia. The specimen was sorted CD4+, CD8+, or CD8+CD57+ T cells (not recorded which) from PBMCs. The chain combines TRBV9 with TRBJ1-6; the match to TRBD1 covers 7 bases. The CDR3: CASALTGVESPFHF. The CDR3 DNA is TGTGCCAGCGCCTTAACAGGGGTGGAATCACCCTTCCACTTT.